The rows below give T cell receptor beta chains drawn from one sample of a study of control samples from healthy donors and cancer patients. Profiled with immunoSEQ multiplex PCR; TCRdb holds only in-frame clones, not every one. The sample yields approximately 150,000 clones, approximately 91% seen once. Sequencing was done on a sample of blood. The receptors originated from a man under 40 in good health. The CDR3 runs from the conserved cysteine through the conserved F or W. The D gene is left open where the match is weak. A row's size may be missing; if present it is once, few, many or a size class.

d_call	v_call	clone_size	j_call	cdr3_aa	cdr3_nt
TRBD2	TRBV5-1	.	TRBJ2-2	CASSKAGGGPGELFF	TGCGCCAGCAGCAAGGCGGGAGGGGGACCCGGGGAGCTGTTTTTT
.	TRBV6-5	once	TRBJ2-1	CASSYAPDNNEQFF	TGTGCCAGCAGTTACGCGCCAGACAACAATGAGCAGTTCTTC
TRBD1	TRBV11-1	few	TRBJ2-7	CASSLWTGVREQYF	TGTGCCAGCAGCTTATGGACAGGGGTAAGGGAGCAGTACTTC
.	TRBV10-2	.	TRBJ1-1	CASLDSEFTEAFF	TGCGCCAGCTTAGACAGTGAGTTCACTGAAGCTTTCTTT
TRBD1	TRBV18	.	TRBJ1-1	CASSSQQGIYTEAFF	TGTGCCAGCTCATCCCAACAGGGGATCTACACTGAAGCTTTCTTT
TRBD1	TRBV9	.	TRBJ2-3	CASSISTGEADTQYF	TGTGCCAGCAGCATCTCGACAGGGGAGGCAGATACGCAGTATTTT
.	TRBV7-2	.	TRBJ2-5	CASSQGPESKRDF	TGTGCCAGCAGCCAAGGTCCGGAAAGCAAGCGGGACTTC
TRBD1	TRBV5-1	.	TRBJ2-7	CASSPRPTGQLIYEQYF	TGCGCCAGCAGCCCGAGACCAACGGGACAGCTCATATACGAGCAGTACTTC
.	TRBV5-1	.	TRBJ2-7	CASSGDLYEQYF	TGCGCCAGCAGCGGGGACTTGTACGAGCAGTACTTC
.	TRBV19	.	TRBJ1-4	CASSIRTDNEKLFF	TGTGCCAGTAGTATCAGGACAGATAATGAAAAACTGTTTTTT
.	TRBV11-2	.	TRBJ2-3	CASSLWIATDTQYF	TGTGCCAGCAGCCTGTGGATTGCCACAGATACGCAGTATTTT
.	TRBV7-3	.	TRBJ2-6	CASAGRGDRVSGANVLTF	TGTGCCAGCGCGGGGCGGGGAGACAGGGTCTCTGGGGCCAACGTCCTGACTTTC
.	TRBV29-1	.	TRBJ2-2	CSVHTIPGRTNTGELFF	TGCAGCGTTCACACTATCCCGGGACGTACTAACACCGGGGAGCTGTTTTTT
.	TRBV19	.	TRBJ1-2	CASSIVGPDYGYTF	TGTGCCAGTAGTATTGTGGGGCCGGACTATGGCTACACCTTC
.	TRBV7-2	once	TRBJ1-2	CASSFSGLGAGGYTF	TGTGCCAGCAGCTTTTCGGGACTAGGTGCTGGGGGCTACACCTTC
TRBD1	TRBV9	.	TRBJ1-3	CARVSTGAGGNTIYF	TGTGCCAGAGTTTCCACAGGGGCAGGCGGAAACACCATATATTTT
TRBD2	TRBV29-1	.	TRBJ2-7	CSVSGGRTSYEQYF	TGCAGCGTCTCTGGCGGGAGAACCTCCTACGAGCAGTACTTC
TRBD2	TRBV19	.	TRBJ2-3	CASSIFYYGAGGGIPTDTQYF	TGTGCCAGTAGTATATTTTATTACGGTGCCGGGGGAGGGATCCCCACAGATACGCAGTATTTT
.	TRBV7-2	.	TRBJ2-5	CASSRTGTGTQYF	TGTGCCAGCAGCCGCACAGGGACGGGGACCCAGTACTTC
.	TRBV9	.	TRBJ1-5	CASSAGDSNQPQHF	TGTGCCAGCAGCGCAGGGGACTCAAATCAGCCCCAGCATTTT
.	TRBV19	.	TRBJ1-1	CASSIASRLEAFF	TGTGCCAGTAGTATAGCCAGCAGGCTCGAAGCTTTCTTT
.	TRBV7-3	.	TRBJ2-1	CASSQGASYNEQFF	TGTGCCAGCAGCCAAGGGGCCTCCTACAATGAGCAGTTCTTC
TRBD1	TRBV10-2	.	TRBJ1-5	CASSEGQGLPQHF	TGCGCCAGCAGTGAGGGACAGGGCCTGCCCCAGCATTTT
.	TRBV10-3	.	TRBJ2-5	CATEGAQGGETQYF	TGTGCCACGGAGGGGGCACAGGGTGGAGAGACCCAGTACTTC
TRBD1	TRBV24-1	.	TRBJ1-3	CATSDLQIGQESSGNTIYF	TGTGCCACCAGTGATTTGCAAATCGGACAGGAGAGCTCTGGAAACACCATATATTTT
.	TRBV19	.	TRBJ1-1	CASSAGARNTEAFF	TGTGCCAGTAGTGCGGGGGCACGGAACACTGAAGCTTTCTTT
.	TRBV14	.	TRBJ2-7	CASSQGYPWRGSYEQYF	TGTGCCAGCAGCCAAGGCTACCCGTGGCGGGGATCTTACGAGCAGTACTTC
.	TRBV11-1	.	TRBJ2-7	CASSLASDEQYF	TGTGCCAGCAGTTTGGCTAGCGACGAGCAGTACTTC
.	TRBV3-1/TRBV3-2	.	TRBJ1-6	CASSPEDSPLHF	TGTGCCAGCAGCCCCGAGGATTCACCCCTCCACTTT
TRBD2	TRBV7-7	.	TRBJ2-1	CASSSTAGGNEQFF	TGTGCTAGCAGCTCGACAGCGGGGGGCAATGAGCAGTTCTTC
.	TRBV19	.	TRBJ2-7	CASSPARSAYEQYF	TGTGCCAGTAGTCCCGCCAGATCAGCCTACGAGCAGTACTTC
TRBD2	TRBV5-1	.	TRBJ2-1	CASSSGTSDSVRFF	TGCGCCAGCAGCTCCGGGACTAGCGACTCCGTTCGGTTCTTC
TRBD1	TRBV7-2	.	TRBJ2-7	CASSSRTGNEQYF	TGTGCCAGCAGCTCAAGGACAGGGAACGAGCAGTACTTC
TRBD2	TRBV7-3	.	TRBJ2-5	CASSLRSSGKGETQYF	TGTGCCAGCAGCTTAAGGTCTAGCGGGAAGGGGGAGACCCAGTACTTC
TRBD1	TRBV7-3	.	TRBJ2-7	CATKPQGYEQYF	TGTGCCACCAAACCACAGGGGTACGAGCAGTACTTC
.	TRBV7-3	.	TRBJ1-3	CASSETLGSGNTIYF	TGTGCCAGCAGCGAGACCCTAGGATCTGGAAACACCATATATTTT
.	TRBV15	.	TRBJ1-5	CATSKLNSYSNQPQHF	TGTGCCACCAGCAAGCTTAACAGCTATAGCAATCAGCCCCAGCATTTT
.	TRBV27	.	TRBJ2-5	CASSLMYQETQYF	TGTGCCAGCAGTTTAATGTACCAAGAGACCCAGTACTTC
TRBD2	TRBV24-1	.	TRBJ2-1	CATSLLAGGRGEQFF	TGTGCCACCAGCTTACTAGCGGGAGGGCGAGGTGAGCAGTTCTTC
TRBD2	TRBV25-1	.	TRBJ2-7	CASSLAGLAYNEQYF	TGTGCCAGCAGCTTGGCAGGACTAGCGTATAACGAGCAGTACTTC
.	TRBV5-1	.	TRBJ1-1	CASRPEISNTEAFF	TGCGCCAGCAGACCCGAGATTTCGAACACTGAAGCTTTCTTT
TRBD2	TRBV7-3	.	TRBJ2-1	CASSPLAGRDEQFF	TGTGCCAGCAGCCCCTTAGCGGGGAGGGATGAGCAGTTCTTC
TRBD2	TRBV7-2	.	TRBJ2-3	CASSLGGRSDTQYF	TGTGCCAGCAGCTTAGGCGGGAGGTCAGATACGCAGTATTTT
.	TRBV18	.	TRBJ2-5	CASSPRQKETQYF	TGTGCCAGCTCACCTAGACAGAAAGAGACCCAGTACTTC
TRBD1	TRBV9	.	TRBJ2-7	CASSTSSGTVPGKQYF	TGTGCCAGCAGCACTTCTTCCGGGACAGTCCCTGGAAAGCAGTACTTC
.	TRBV4-1	.	TRBJ1-2	CASSQGRTRDGYTF	TGCGCCAGCAGCCAAGGGCGGACACGGGATGGCTACACCTTC